Each of the 28 T cell receptor beta chains below was sequenced from the same sample in a study of beta chain features in type 1 diabetes. The antigens of these receptors remain unknown. Overall study results and limits: Type 1 diabetes patients showed a moderate but significant shortening of TCRB CDR3s in all four CD4+ subsets.

Expressed TCRB transcripts got sequenced, as all isolated RNA was reverse transcribed. Sequenced by immunoSEQ multiplex PCR; TCRdb stores in-frame clones only, minus some. The sample has roughly 280,000 clones, 24% seen once. The sample was naive CD4+ T cells from blood. The source of these receptors is a woman in her twenties or thirties with type 1 diabetes.

There are a few counts of this clone. Here the CDR3 DNA reads TGCGCCAGCAGCTTGGCCGGAGGGGAGGTCACTGAAGCTTTCTTT. It codes for CASSLAGGEVTEAFF. The chain carries TRBV5-1 and TRBJ1-1; perhaps TRBD1 as D (5 bases). The CDR3 contains 15 residues. Trimming cost V 0 bases and J 4 bases, with 13 bases left between them. CDR1 is SGHRS and CDR2 is YFSETQ in the germline V gene.

This clone showed up just a few times. This chain connects TRBV29-1 to TRBJ1-2; possible D gene TRBD1, 6 bases. The CDR3 is made up of 13 amino acids. CDR1 and CDR2 from the germline V gene are SQVTM and ANQGSEA. Trimming removed 4 bases at V and 4 bases at J, with 13 bases between. The chain's CDR3 is CSVGGQDPYGYTF. CDR3 nucleotides: TGCAGCGTTGGGGGGCAGGACCCCTATGGCTACACCTTC.

The chain combines TRBV29-1 with TRBJ1-1; D is perhaps TRBD1 (6 bases). CDR1 is SQVTM and CDR2 is ANQGSEA in the germline V gene. Between the trimmed V and J ends, which lost 6 bases and 3 bases, there was a span of 14 bases. The CDR3 is 13 amino acids. The CDR3 is CSVRRGGDTEAFF. In DNA, the CDR3 is TGCAGCGTCCGCCGGGGGGGCGACACTGAAGCTTTCTTT. Drawing the rest from reference TRBV29-1 and TRBJ1-1, the complete variable domain is SAVISQKPSRDICQRGTSLTIQCQVDSQVTMMFWYRQQPGQSLTLIATANQGSEATYESGFVIDKFPISRPNLTFSTLTVSNMSPEDSSIYLCSVRRGGDTEAFFGQGTRLTVV.

V gene TRBV27 combines with J gene TRBJ1-2; no firm D call. Deletions cut 0 bases from V and 3 bases from J, with 5 bases between. This CDR3 has 13 residues. Germline CDR1 reads MNHEY; CDR2 reads SMNVEV (reference sequence). The CDR3 nucleotides read TGTGCCAGCAGTTTATCCGAGGACTATGGCTACACCTTC. Translating it yields CASSLSEDYGYTF.

This clone came up a few times. The chain recombines TRBV7-9 with TRBJ2-1; a weak D match, TRBD2 (5 bases). The CDR3 runs to 12 residues. Germline V gene lookup returns CDR1 SEHNR and CDR2 FQNEAQ (reference sequence). Trimming pared 6 bases from V and 9 bases from J, leaving 12 bases between. CDR3 sequence (DNA): TGTGCCAGCAGTTCCTCCAGCGGTGAGCAGTTCTTC. Its protein product is CASSSSSGEQFF. The variable domain in full, with the rest retrieved from reference TRBV7-9 and TRBJ2-1, is DTGVSQNPRHKITKRGQNVTFRCDPISEHNRLYWYRQTLGQGPEFLTYFQNEAQLEKSRLLSDRFSAERPKGSFSTLEIQRTEQGDSAMYLCASSSSSGEQFFGPGTRLTVL.

The rearrangement links TRBV30 to TRBJ2-7, with 10 bases identical to TRBD1. CDR1 is GTSNPN, CDR2 SVGIG, per germline (reference sequence). Losses at the gene ends were 3 bases for V and 0 bases for J; bases not matched to a gene: 2. CDR3 length equals 14 residues. The CDR3 DNA reads TGTGCCTGGAGGTGGACAGGGGGCTCCTACGAGCAGTACTTC. The encoded protein is CAWRWTGGSYEQYF.

The chain joins TRBV29-1 to TRBJ1-1; tentatively, D is TRBD1 (5 bases). Germline CDR1 is SQVTM and CDR2 is ANQGSEA. V shed 2 bases and J shed 0 bases, with 13 bases lying between them. There are 15 residues in the CDR3. The CDR3 is CSVEKGRGVNTEAFF. For the CDR3, the DNA is TGCAGCGTTGAAAAGGGGCGCGGCGTGAACACTGAAGCTTTCTTT.

The CDR3 DNA reads as TGCAGCGTTGAAGATCGGACAGGGGGCTACGGCTACACCTTC. It translates to CSVEDRTGGYGYTF. The V and J genes are TRBV29-1 and TRBJ1-2; 11 bases align to TRBD1. The V gene's germline CDR1 is SQVTM and CDR2 ANQGSEA. V dropped 0 bases and J dropped 8; count of bases not matched to a gene: 5. This CDR3 is 14 amino acids long. The whole variable domain, remainder taken from reference TRBV29-1 and TRBJ1-2, is SAVISQKPSRDICQRGTSLTIQCQVDSQVTMMFWYRQQPGQSLTLIATANQGSEATYESGFVIDKFPISRPNLTFSTLTVSNMSPEDSSIYLCSVEDRTGGYGYTFGSGTRLTVV.

The chain is built from TRBV7-3 and TRBJ2-1, with TRBD2 matching over 7 bases. The CDR3 extends over 14 amino acids. V lost 4 bases to trimming and J lost 8 bases; unmatched junction nucleotides: 8. Germline CDR1 reads SGHTA; CDR2 reads FQGTGA. The CDR3 reads CASSSPGTNDEQFF. CDR3 bases: TGTGCCAGCAGCTCCCCCGGGACTAACGATGAGCAGTTCTTC.

The chain employs TRBV5-1 and TRBJ2-1; possible D gene TRBD2, 6 bases. Deletions cut 2 bases from V and 2 bases from J, with 11 bases between. The germline CDR1 and CDR2 sequences are SGHRS and YFSETQ. There are 15 residues in the CDR3. The CDR3 sequence: CASSFGRGAYNEQFF. CDR3 nucleotide sequence: TGCGCCAGCAGCTTCGGGAGAGGGGCCTACAATGAGCAGTTCTTC.

The chain carries TRBV11-2 and TRBJ2-7, with a weak D call TRBD2 (5 bases). V lost 5 bases and J lost 3, with 17 bases in between. CDR1 is SGHAT and CDR2 is FQNNGV in the germline V gene. This CDR3 region has 15 residues. CDR3 region: CASSPRGYSFYEQYF. CDR3 nucleotide sequence: TGTGCCAGCAGCCCAAGAGGGTACTCCTTCTACGAGCAGTACTTC.

The rearrangement joins TRBV9 to TRBJ2-7; 9 bases are a match to TRBD1. V lost 4 bases to trimming and J lost 5 bases; unmatched junction nucleotides: 10. Germline CDR1 reads SGDLS; CDR2 reads YYNGEE. The CDR3 spans 15 residues. The CDR3 region has the DNA TGTGCCAGCAGCCCTCGGGACAGGGTTATCAACGAGCAGTACTTC. Residues: CASSPRDRVINEQYF.

The genes are TRBV20-1 and TRBJ1-1; 7 bases are a match to TRBD1. The V and J ends lost 6 bases and 7 bases, in that order; junction bases with no gene match: 2. The germline gives CDR1 DFQATT, CDR2 SNEGSKA (reference sequence). This CDR3 has 10 amino acids. The CDR3, as DNA: TGCAGTGCCGGGACAGTTGAAGCTTTCTTT. It yields the protein CSAGTVEAFF.

This clone was detected a few times. The rearrangement links TRBV5-1 to TRBJ2-7; 7 nucleotides agree with TRBD2. Trimming at V came to 1 base and at J to 7 bases, leaving 11 bases not matched to a gene. The germline V gene encodes CDR1 SGHRS and CDR2 YFSETQ. The CDR3 has 15 residues. In nucleotides, the CDR3 is TGCGCCAGCAGCTTGAGTTCATCACCCGGGAGGGAGCAGTACTTC. It is translated as CASSLSSSPGREQYF.

The chain combines TRBV9 with TRBJ2-5, with D tentatively TRBD2 (5 bases). V was trimmed by 0 bases and J by 5 bases, leaving 11 bases between them. The length of the CDR3 is 14 residues. Germline V gene lookup returns CDR1 SGDLS and CDR2 YYNGEE. This CDR3 is CASSVDTSQETQYF. DNA for the CDR3: TGTGCCAGCAGCGTAGACACTAGTCAGGAGACCCAGTACTTC.

This chain uses TRBV5-1 with TRBJ2-7; TRBD1 matches at 7 bases. V dropped 3 bases and J dropped 3; count of bases not matched to a gene: 9. The CDR3 is 15 residues long. Germline CDR1 reads SGHRS; CDR2 reads YFSETQ. This chain's CDR3 is CASSSIQGEGYEQYF. The CDR3 nucleotides are TGCGCCAGCAGCTCAATCCAGGGGGAAGGCTACGAGCAGTACTTC.

The rearrangement joins TRBV10-2 to TRBJ1-2; D not resolved. This CDR3 is 12 amino acids long. V lost 8 bases and J lost 8, with 15 bases in between. Germline V gene lookup returns CDR1 WSHSY and CDR2 SAAADI. This CDR3 reads CASRLPMQGYTF. The CDR3 bases are TGCGCCAGCCGTCTTCCAATGCAGGGCTACACCTTC.

The gene calls are TRBV18 and TRBJ2-5, with TRBD1 matching over 10 bases. After removal of 3 bases from V and 1 base from J, the junction contained 5 bases not matched to a gene. Looked up from germline, CDR1 is KGHSH and CDR2 is LQKENI. The CDR3 extends over 16 amino acids. This CDR3 is CASSPTGTGAQETQYF. CDR3 sequence (DNA): TGTGCCAGCTCACCTACCGGGACAGGGGCCCAAGAGACCCAGTACTTC. The variable domain in full, completed from reference TRBV18 and TRBJ2-5, reads NAGVMQNPRHLVRRRGQEARLRCSPMKGHSHVYWYRQLPEEGLKFMVYLQKENIIDESGMPKERFSAEFPKEGPSILRIQQVVRGDSAAYFCASSPTGTGAQETQYFGPGTRLLVL.

A few counts support this clone. The V gene is TRBV14, the J gene TRBJ2-5; the match to TRBD2 covers 7 bases. Germline CDR1 is SGHDN and CDR2 is FVKESK. The junction had 6 bases not matched to a gene; V was cut back by 4 bases and J by 7 bases. This CDR3 has 13 amino acids. The DNA for the CDR3 is TGTGCCAGCAGCCCCGGGGAGGGAAGGACCCAGTACTTC. This translates into CASSPGEGRTQYF.

This clone was seen more than once but under ten times. This chain joins TRBV29-1 and TRBJ2-5, with 7 positions matching TRBD1. Germline V gene data show CDR1 as SQVTM and CDR2 as ANQGSEA. The CDR3 runs 12 residues. V shed 5 bases, J shed 5 bases, and the junction held 5 bases outside the gene matches. The CDR3 DNA sequence: TGCAGCGTTTTCCAGGGGGATGAGACCCAGTACTTC. Translated: CSVFQGDETQYF.

There are a few counts of this clone. V is TRBV7-8 and J is TRBJ1-5; D gene ambiguous. The CDR3 is made up of 13 amino acids. Germline V gene lookup returns CDR1 SGHVS and CDR2 FQNEAQ. V lost 2 bases to trimming and J lost 8 bases, with 10 bases between them. The CDR3 is CASSLLEVKPQHF. The CDR3 DNA sequence: TGTGCCAGCAGCTTACTTGAGGTAAAGCCCCAGCATTTT. Based on the CDR3 plus reference TRBV7-8 and TRBJ1-5, the full variable domain is GAGVSQSPRYKVAKRGQDVALRCDPISGHVSLFWYQQALGQGPEFLTYFQNEAQLDKSGLPSDRFFAERPEGSVSTLKIQRTQQEDSAVYLCASSLLEVKPQHFGDGTRLSIL.

V usage is TRBV28 and J usage is TRBJ2-1; 9 bases fit TRBD2. Looked up from germline, CDR1 is MDHEN and CDR2 is SYDVKM. CDR3 length: 14 amino acids. J lost 9 bases, V lost 3 bases, and 6 bases had no gene match. The CDR3 here is CASSFVAGEGEQFF. In nucleotides, the CDR3 is TGTGCCAGCAGTTTTGTAGCGGGAGAAGGTGAGCAGTTCTTC.

The chain uses TRBV5-1 and TRBJ2-7, with 7 bases aligning to TRBD1. J was trimmed by 0 bases and V by 4 bases; bases with no gene match: 7. In germline, CDR1 is SGHRS, CDR2 YFSETQ. The CDR3 totals 15 residues. CDR3 sequence reads: CASSSPGQSSYEQYF. The CDR3 DNA reads TGCGCCAGCAGCAGCCCGGGACAGAGCTCCTACGAGCAGTACTTC.

This clone has only a few counts. Additional DNA sequences in this sample encode the identical CDR3. The chain has TRBV9 and TRBJ1-2; 9 positions agree with TRBD1. Trimming at V came to 4 bases and at J to 0 bases, leaving 4 bases not matched to a gene. The length of the CDR3 is 15 residues. From germline, CDR1 is SGDLS and CDR2 YYNGEE. The CDR3 nucleotides read TGTGCCAGCAGCCCCCGGACAGGGGCTAACTATGGCTACACCTTC. Amino acids: CASSPRTGANYGYTF.

As regards this clone: The same CDR3 also results from other DNA sequences found in this sample. The genes are TRBV29-1 and TRBJ2-1; D ambiguous. V shed 6 bases and J shed 0 bases, with 9 bases lying between them. The CDR3 is made up of 13 amino acids. Germline V gene sequence: CDR1 SQVTM, CDR2 ANQGSEA. CDR3 nucleotide sequence: TGCAGCGTCGGCGGAAGCTCCTACAATGAGCAGTTCTTC. Protein sequence: CSVGGSSYNEQFF.

This clone was seen a few times. V usage is TRBV5-4 and J usage is TRBJ2-5; 7 bases align to TRBD2. Germline V gene data show CDR1 as SGHNT and CDR2 as YYREEE (reference sequence). V was clipped by 0 bases and J by 5 bases; unmatched bases: 13. This CDR3 spans 17 amino acids. CDR3 region: CASSLALGAGARETQYF. DNA for the CDR3: TGTGCCAGCAGCTTGGCCCTTGGGGCGGGAGCTCGGGAGACCCAGTACTTC. Using reference TRBV5-4 and TRBJ2-5 for the parts outside the CDR3, the full variable domain is ETGVTQSPTHLIKTRGQQVTLRCSSQSGHNTVSWYQQALGQGPQFIFQYYREEENGRGNFPPRFSGLQFPNYSSELNVNALELDDSALYLCASSLALGAGARETQYFGPGTRLLVL.

This clone has only one observation. The chain couples TRBV7-9 to TRBJ2-1; maybe TRBD1 (5 bases). CDR3 length equals 11 residues. Per germline, CDR1 SEHNR and CDR2 FQNEAQ (reference sequence). Trimming left V 5 bases short and J 10 bases short, with 9 bases between. The CDR3 DNA is TGTGCCAGCAGCGAGACAGCCGAGCAGTTCTTC. Protein sequence: CASSETAEQFF.

The rearrangement links TRBV4-2 to TRBJ2-5, with a weak D call TRBD2 (5 bases). The CDR3 has 15 residues. Trimming left V 1 base short and J 2 bases short, with 11 bases between. Germline V CDR1 and CDR2: LGHNA, YNFKEQ. The CDR3 bases are TGTGCCAGCAGCCAAGGATCAGCGGAACAAGAGACCCAGTACTTC. Translated, it gives CASSQGSAEQETQYF.